This TCR beta chain was obtained from a study of cytomegalovirus exposure and HLA in healthy donors. PCR primers comprised 60 Vbeta and 13 Jbeta primers. Profiled with immunoSEQ multiplex PCR; TCRdb holds only in-frame clones, not every one. The sample lists fewer than 110,000 clones; about 85% were seen once. Unmatched junction bases numbered 12, after V lost 6 bases and J lost 6 bases. CDR1 and CDR2 (germline): MDHEN, SYDVKM. The CDR3 loop spans 16 amino acids. This chain connects TRBV28 to TRBJ1-1; 11 bases align to TRBD1. Sequenced: PBMCs. This sequence was found in a man aged 30 to 39 in good health and CMV-seronegative. Here the CDR3 DNA reads TGTGCCAGCAGGGACATGGACAGGGGGCTTTTCCCTGAAGCTTTCTTT. Amino acid sequence: CASRDMDRGLFPEAFF.